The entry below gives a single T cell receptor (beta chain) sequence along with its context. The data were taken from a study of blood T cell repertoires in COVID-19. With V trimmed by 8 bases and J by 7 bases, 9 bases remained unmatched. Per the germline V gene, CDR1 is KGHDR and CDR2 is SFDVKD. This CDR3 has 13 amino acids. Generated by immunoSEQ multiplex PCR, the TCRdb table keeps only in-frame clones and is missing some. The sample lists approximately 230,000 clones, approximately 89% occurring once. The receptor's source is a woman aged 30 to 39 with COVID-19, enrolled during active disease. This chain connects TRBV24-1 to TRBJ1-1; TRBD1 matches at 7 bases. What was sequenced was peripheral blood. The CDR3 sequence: CATTDKNRGEAFF. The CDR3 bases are TGTGCCACCACAGACAAAAACAGGGGTGAAGCTTTCTTT.